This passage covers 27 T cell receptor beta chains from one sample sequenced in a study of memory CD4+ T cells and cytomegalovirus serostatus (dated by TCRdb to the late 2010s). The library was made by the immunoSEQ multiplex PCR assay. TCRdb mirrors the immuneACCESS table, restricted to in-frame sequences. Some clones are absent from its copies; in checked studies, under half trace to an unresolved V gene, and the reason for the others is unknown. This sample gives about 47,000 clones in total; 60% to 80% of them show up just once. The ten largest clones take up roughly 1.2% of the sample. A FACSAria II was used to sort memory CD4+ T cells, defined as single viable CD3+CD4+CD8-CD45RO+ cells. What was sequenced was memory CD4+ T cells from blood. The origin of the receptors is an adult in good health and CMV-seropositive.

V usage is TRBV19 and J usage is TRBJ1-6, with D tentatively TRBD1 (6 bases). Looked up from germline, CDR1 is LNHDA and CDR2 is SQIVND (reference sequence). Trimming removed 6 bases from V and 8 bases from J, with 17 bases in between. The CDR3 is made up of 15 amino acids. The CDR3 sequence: CASRMANRVDSPLHF. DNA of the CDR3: TGTGCCAGTAGGATGGCGAACAGGGTGGATTCACCCCTCCACTTT. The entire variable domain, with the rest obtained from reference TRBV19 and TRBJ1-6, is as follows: DGGITQSPKYLFRKEGQNVTLSCEQNLNHDAMYWYRQDPGQGLRLIYYSQIVNDFQKGDIAEGYSVSREKKESFPLTVTSAQKNPTAFYLCASRMANRVDSPLHFGNGTRLTVT.

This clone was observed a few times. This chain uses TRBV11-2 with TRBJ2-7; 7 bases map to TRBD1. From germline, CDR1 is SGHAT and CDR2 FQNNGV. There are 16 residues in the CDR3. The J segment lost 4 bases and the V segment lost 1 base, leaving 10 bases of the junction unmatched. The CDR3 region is CASSLVSGTAGYEQYF. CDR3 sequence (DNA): TGTGCCAGCAGCTTAGTATCCGGGACAGCTGGATACGAGCAGTACTTC.

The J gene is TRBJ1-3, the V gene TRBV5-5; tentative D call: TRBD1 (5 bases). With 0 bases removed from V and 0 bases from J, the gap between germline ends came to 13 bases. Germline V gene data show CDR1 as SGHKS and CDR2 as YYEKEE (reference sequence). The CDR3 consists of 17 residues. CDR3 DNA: TGTGCCAGCAGCTTGGAAGTAGGGGATTACTCTGGAAACACCATATATTTT. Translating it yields CASSLEVGDYSGNTIYF.

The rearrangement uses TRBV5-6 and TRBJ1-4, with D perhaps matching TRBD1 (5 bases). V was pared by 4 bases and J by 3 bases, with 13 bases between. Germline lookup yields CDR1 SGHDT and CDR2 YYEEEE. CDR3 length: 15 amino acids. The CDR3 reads CASSAYGGSNEKLFF. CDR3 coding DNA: TGTGCCAGCAGCGCATACGGGGGTTCTAATGAAAAACTGTTTTTT.

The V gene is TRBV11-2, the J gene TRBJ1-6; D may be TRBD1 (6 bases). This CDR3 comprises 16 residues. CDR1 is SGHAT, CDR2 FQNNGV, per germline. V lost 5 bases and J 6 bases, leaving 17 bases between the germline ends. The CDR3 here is CASSPRPGVGNSPLHF. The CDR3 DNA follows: TGTGCCAGCAGCCCTAGACCAGGGGTGGGTAATTCACCCCTCCACTTT.

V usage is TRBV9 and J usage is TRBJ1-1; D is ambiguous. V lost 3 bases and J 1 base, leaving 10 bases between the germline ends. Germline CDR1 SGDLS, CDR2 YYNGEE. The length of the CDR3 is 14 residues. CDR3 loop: CASSEGQRNTEAFF. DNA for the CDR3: TGTGCCAGCAGCGAAGGGCAGAGGAACACTGAAGCTTTCTTT.

The CDR3 nucleotides read TGTGCCAGCAGTTTATCGCAGGATTACAATCAGCCCCAGCATTTT. Amino acids: CASSLSQDYNQPQHF. The chain joins TRBV28 to TRBJ1-5; no reliable D call. This CDR3 comprises 15 residues. The V and J ends lost 1 base and 3 bases respectively, with 10 bases between them. CDR1 and CDR2 from the germline V gene are MDHEN and SYDVKM.

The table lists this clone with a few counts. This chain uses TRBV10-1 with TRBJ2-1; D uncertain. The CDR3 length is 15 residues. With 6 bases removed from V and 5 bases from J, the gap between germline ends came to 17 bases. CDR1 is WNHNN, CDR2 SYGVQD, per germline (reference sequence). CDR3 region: CASRDPSSTDNEQFF. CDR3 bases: TGCGCCAGCAGGGACCCCAGTAGTACAGACAATGAGCAGTTCTTC.

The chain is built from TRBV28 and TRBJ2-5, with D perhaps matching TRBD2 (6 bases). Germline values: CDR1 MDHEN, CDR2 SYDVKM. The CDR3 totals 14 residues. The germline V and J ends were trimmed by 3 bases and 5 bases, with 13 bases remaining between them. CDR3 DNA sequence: TGTGCCAGCAGTTTCGGGGGTTCAAGCGAGACCCAGTACTTC. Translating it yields CASSFGGSSETQYF.

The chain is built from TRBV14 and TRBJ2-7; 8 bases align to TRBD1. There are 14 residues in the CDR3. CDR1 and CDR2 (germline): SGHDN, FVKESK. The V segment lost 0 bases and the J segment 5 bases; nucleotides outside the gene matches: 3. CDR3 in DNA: TGTGCCAGCAGCCAAGACAGGGGGCGACACGAGCAGTACTTC. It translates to CASSQDRGRHEQYF.

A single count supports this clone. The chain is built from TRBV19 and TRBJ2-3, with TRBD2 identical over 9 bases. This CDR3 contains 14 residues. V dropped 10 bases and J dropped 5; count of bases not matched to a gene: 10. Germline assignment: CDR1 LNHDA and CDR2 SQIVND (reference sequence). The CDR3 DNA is TGTGCCACCCATGCGGGGGGGCTTAAAGATACGCAGTATTTT. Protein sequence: CATHAGGLKDTQYF.

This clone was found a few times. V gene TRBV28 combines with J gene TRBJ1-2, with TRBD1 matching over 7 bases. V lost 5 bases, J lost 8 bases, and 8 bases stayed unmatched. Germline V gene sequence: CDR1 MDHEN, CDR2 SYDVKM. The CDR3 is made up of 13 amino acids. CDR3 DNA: TGTGCCAGCAGTGATAGACAGGGAGGCGGCTACACCTTC. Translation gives CASSDRQGGGYTF.

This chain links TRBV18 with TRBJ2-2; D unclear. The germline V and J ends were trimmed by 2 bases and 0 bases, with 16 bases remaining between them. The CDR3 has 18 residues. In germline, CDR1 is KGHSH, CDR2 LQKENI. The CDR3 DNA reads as TGTGCCAGCTCACCAGCGGCTGACACCACCGCGAACACCGGGGAGCTGTTTTTT. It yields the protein CASSPAADTTANTGELFF.

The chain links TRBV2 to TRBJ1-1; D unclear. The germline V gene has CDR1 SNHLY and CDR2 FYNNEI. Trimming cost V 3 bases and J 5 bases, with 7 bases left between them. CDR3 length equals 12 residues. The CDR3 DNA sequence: TGTGCCAGCAGTGATGGGTTGACTGAAGCTTTCTTT. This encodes CASSDGLTEAFF. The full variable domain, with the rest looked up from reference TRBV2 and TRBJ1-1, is EPEVTQTPSHQVTQMGQEVILRCVPISNHLYFYWYRQILGQKVEFLVSFYNNEISEKSEIFDDQFSVERPDGSNFTLKIRSTKLEDSAMYFCASSDGLTEAFFGQGTRLTVV.

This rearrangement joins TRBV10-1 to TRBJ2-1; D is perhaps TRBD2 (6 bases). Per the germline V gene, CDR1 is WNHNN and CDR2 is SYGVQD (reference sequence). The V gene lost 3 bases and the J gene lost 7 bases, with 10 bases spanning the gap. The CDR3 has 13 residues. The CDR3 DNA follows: TGCGCCAGCAGTGATCCGGGACTTAATGAGCAGTTCTTC. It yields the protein CASSDPGLNEQFF.

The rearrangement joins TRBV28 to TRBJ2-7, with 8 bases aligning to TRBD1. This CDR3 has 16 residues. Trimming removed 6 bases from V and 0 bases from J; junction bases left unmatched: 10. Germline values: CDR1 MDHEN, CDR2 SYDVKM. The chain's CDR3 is CASSQGAGGYSYEQYF. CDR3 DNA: TGTGCCAGCAGCCAGGGGGCAGGGGGCTACTCCTACGAGCAGTACTTC.

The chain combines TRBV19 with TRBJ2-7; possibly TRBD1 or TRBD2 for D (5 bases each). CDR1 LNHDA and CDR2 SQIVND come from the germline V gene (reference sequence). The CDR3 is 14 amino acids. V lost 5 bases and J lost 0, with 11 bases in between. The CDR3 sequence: CASSYGTASYEQYF. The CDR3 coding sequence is TGTGCCAGTAGTTACGGGACGGCCTCCTACGAGCAGTACTTC.

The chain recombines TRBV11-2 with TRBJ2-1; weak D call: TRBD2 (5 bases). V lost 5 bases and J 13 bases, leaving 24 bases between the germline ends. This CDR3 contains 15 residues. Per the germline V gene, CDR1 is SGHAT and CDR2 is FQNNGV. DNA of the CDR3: TGTGCCAGCAGCGGACTCAAGCGGCCCTCAATTGAACAGTTCTTC. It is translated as CASSGLKRPSIEQFF.

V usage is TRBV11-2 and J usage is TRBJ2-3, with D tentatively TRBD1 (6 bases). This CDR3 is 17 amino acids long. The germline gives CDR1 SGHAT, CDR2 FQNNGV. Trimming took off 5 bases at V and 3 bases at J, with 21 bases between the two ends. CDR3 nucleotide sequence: TGTGCCAGCAGCCCGGGGATAAGGGGTAGGGGGACAGATACGCAGTATTTT. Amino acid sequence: CASSPGIRGRGTDTQYF.

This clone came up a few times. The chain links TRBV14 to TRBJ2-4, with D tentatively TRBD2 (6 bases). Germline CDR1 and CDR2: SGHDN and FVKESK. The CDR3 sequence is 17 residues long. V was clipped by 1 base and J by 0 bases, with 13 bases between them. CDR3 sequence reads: CASSQGLRGLAKNIQYF. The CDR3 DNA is TGTGCCAGCAGCCAAGGTTTGCGGGGACTAGCCAAAAACATTCAGTACTTC.

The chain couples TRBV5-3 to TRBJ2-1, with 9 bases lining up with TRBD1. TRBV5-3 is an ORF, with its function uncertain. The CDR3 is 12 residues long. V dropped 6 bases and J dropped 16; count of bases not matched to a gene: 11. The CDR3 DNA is TGTGCCAGAACTAGGCCGGGACAGGGATCCTTCTTC. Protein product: CARTRPGQGSFF.

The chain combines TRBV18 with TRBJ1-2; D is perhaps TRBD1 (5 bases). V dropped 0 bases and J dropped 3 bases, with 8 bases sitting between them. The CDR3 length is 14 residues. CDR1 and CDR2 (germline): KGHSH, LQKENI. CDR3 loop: CASSPPSGDYGYTF. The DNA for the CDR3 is TGTGCCAGCTCACCACCGTCGGGGGACTATGGCTACACCTTC.

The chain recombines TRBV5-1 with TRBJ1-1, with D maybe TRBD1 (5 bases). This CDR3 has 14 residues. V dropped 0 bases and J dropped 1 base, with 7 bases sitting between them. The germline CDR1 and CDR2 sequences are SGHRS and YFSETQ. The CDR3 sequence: CASSLDTGNTEAFF. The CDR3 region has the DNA TGCGCCAGCAGCTTGGATACAGGGAACACTGAAGCTTTCTTT. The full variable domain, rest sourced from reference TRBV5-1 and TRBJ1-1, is KAGVTQTPRYLIKTRGQQVTLSCSPISGHRSVSWYQQTPGQGLQFLFEYFSETQRNKGNFPGRFSGRQFSNSRSEMNVSTLELGDSALYLCASSLDTGNTEAFFGQGTRLTVV.

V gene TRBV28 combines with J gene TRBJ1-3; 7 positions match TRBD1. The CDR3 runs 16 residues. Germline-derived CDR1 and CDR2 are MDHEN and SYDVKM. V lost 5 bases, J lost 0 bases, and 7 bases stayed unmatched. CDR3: CASSRTGYISGNTIYF. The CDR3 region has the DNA TGTGCCAGCAGTAGGACAGGTTACATCTCTGGAAACACCATATATTTT. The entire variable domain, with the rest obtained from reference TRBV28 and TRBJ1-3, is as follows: DVKVTQSSRYLVKRTGEKVFLECVQDMDHENMFWYRQDPGLGLRLIYFSYDVKMKEKGDIPEGYSVSREKKERFSLILESASTNQTSMYLCASSRTGYISGNTIYFGEGSWLTVV.

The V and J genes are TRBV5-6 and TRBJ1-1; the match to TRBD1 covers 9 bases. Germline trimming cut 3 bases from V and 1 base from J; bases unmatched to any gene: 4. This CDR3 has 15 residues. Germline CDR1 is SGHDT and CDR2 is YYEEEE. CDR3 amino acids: CASSYTGGANTEAFF. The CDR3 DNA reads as TGTGCCAGCAGCTACACAGGGGGCGCGAACACTGAAGCTTTCTTT.

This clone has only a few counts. CDR3 sequence reads: CATRIDRNYGYTF. Here the CDR3 DNA reads TGTGCCACTAGGATCGACAGGAACTATGGCTACACCTTC. This chain links TRBV19 with TRBJ1-2; a weak D match, TRBD1 (6 bases). Germline V lookup: CDR1 LNHDA, CDR2 SQIVND (reference sequence). CDR3 length: 13 amino acids. V shed 10 bases and J shed 2 bases, with 14 bases lying between them.

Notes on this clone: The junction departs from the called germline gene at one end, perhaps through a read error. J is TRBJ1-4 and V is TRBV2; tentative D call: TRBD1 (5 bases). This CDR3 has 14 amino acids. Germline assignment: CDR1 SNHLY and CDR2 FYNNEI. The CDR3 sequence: CASGDSSSNEKLFF. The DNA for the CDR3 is TGTGCCAGCGGTGACAGTTCTTCTAATGAAAAACTGTTTTTT.